The clone carrying this TCR beta chain was seen more than once but under ten times. The TCRbeta library was prepared with unique molecular identifiers. From the PCR reads, TCRdb called clonotypes with MiXCR, one entry per CDR3 protein. The table records about 610,000 distinct CDR3 sequences, approximately 10% of them present only once. The sample is drawn from a study of T-cell reconstitution after alpha-beta-depleted transplantation in children. Per germline, CDR1 MNHEY and CDR2 SMNVEV (reference sequence). The CDR3 runs to 15 residues. Trimming removed 3 bases from V and 2 bases from J, with 13 bases in between.

The sequence derives from a human donor who donated a stem cell graft to a child with acute myeloid leukemia. The starting material was PBMCs from the stem cell graft donor, obtained from the stem cell graft. The genes are TRBV27 and TRBJ1-1, with a weak D call TRBD1 (6 bases). CDR3 nucleotide sequence: TGTGCCAGCAGTTTGGAACAGGGACTTAACACTGAAGCTTTCTTT. It translates to CASSLEQGLNTEAFF.